A single T cell receptor (beta chain) is shown here with its context. This clonotype showed up just a few times. This clone's antigen is unknown. Qualities for individual bases were not recorded, and no much larger clone is one base off. This sample is part of a study of T cells after yellow fever vaccination (dated by TCRdb to the late 2010s). Looking at the study overall: Libraries from fractions with low cell numbers were prepared with the SMART-Seq v4 Ultra Low Input RNA kit. Bulk TCR alpha and beta repertoires were sequenced longitudinally to track T-cell clones before and after primary and booster YFV17D yellow fever vaccination. Two healthy male donors, one aged 18 to 29 and one aged 30 to 40 years, made up the cohort. Blood samples were taken at several timepoints before and after primary and secondary immunization, and bulk PBMC replicates and cell subsets were isolated. The research as a whole found: After the booster, most clones that had expanded after primary vaccination were detected again (nearly 97% of CD4 and around 88% of CD8), suggesting broad maintenance of memory. A small fraction of clonotypes appeared in both the CD4 and CD8 compartments, likely as a result of convergent recombination. Only a couple of donors were included in the study, so the extent to which the findings can be generalized is limited. Compared with the primary T-cell response, the secondary T-cell response was weaker but faster, peaking on day 5 rather than day 15. Because abundant contaminating clonotypes from the bulk population could be contained in FACS-sorted repertoires, computational filtering was required.

In the germline V gene, CDR1 corresponds to LGHNA and CDR2 to YSLEER. The CDR3 holds 14 amino acids from the cysteine to the phenylalanine. The only DNA kept is the CDR3, 42 bases in frame from the first base. V is pared back by 3 bases and J by 3 bases, with 11 bases lying between the germline termini. The sequencing machine was an Illumina NovaSeq 6000. Synthesis of TCR cDNA relied on 5'RACE template switching, a step that introduced a universal primer site along with unique molecular identifiers. Priming of cDNA synthesis was performed from both the TCR alpha and TCR beta constant segments. Libraries were amplified in two PCR steps, with sample barcodes and sequencing adapters added in the second step. Sequencing of the libraries was done on either Illumina HiSeq 2500 (2x100 bp) or NovaSeq (2x150 bp). For the original study's pipeline: MIGEC handled demultiplexing of reads and collapsing into UMI consensus sequences, while MiXCR performed V(D)J alignment. Vaccine-responding clonotypes were identified with edgeR using replicate PBMC samples, with FDR below 0.01 and a log2 fold change above 5 up to day 15 being required. Each bulk clonotype received a CD4 or CD8 identity based on whether the sequenced CD4 or CD8 repertoire contained that clonotype at higher abundance. TCRdb trimmed public reads at Q25 via fastp, called clones via MiXCR and kept in-frame beta chains. One record per CDR3 amino acid sequence lists the most common genes and DNA. The V and J calls here are based on TCRdb, not the publication. The sample has about 320,000 distinct CDR3 sequences on record, around 11% of them singletons. Less than 3.5% of the sample is held by the ten biggest clonotypes.

The treatment or condition label of this sample denotes: live attenuated yellow fever vaccine strain. PBMCs were isolated from peripheral blood using a standard Ficoll-Paque protocol. CD4 and CD8 T-cell fractions were isolated with Dynabeads CD4 and CD8 positive selection kits. TriZol was used to extract RNA from bulk PBMCs, from CD4 and CD8 fractions, and from dextramer-positive and dextramer-negative fractions. The TCR sequence derives from a young man who received the YFV17D yellow fever vaccine. The rearrangement joined TRBV4-3 to TRBJ1-2, with the D gene uncertain. The sequenced sample was CD4+ T cells sorted from PBMCs, obtained 45 days after the yellow fever booster vaccination. The bases read TGCGCCAGCAGCCAGAGCCCCTGGGACTATGGCTACACCTTC. Its protein is CASSQSPWDYGYTF.